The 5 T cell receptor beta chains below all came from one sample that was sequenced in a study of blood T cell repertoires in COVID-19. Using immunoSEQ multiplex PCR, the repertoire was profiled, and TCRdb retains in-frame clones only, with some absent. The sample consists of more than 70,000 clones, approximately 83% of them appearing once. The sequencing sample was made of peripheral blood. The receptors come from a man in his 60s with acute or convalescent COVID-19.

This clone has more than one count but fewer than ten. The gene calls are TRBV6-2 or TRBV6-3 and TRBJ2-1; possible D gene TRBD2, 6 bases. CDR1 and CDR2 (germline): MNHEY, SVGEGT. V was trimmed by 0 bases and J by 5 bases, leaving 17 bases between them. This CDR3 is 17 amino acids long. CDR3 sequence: CASSYSTPGLTNNEQFF. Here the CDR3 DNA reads TGTGCCAGCAGTTACTCGACCCCGGGACTCACCAACAATGAGCAGTTCTTC.

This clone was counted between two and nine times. The CDR3 coding sequence is TGTGCCAGTAGTAGGGGACAGGGCTTCGAGCAGTACTTC. Translation gives CASSRGQGFEQYF. The chain joins TRBV19 to TRBJ2-7, with 9 bases aligning to TRBD1. After removal of 4 bases from V and 6 bases from J, the junction contained 4 bases not matched to a gene. The CDR3 sequence is 13 residues long. CDR1 and CDR2 from the germline V gene are LNHDA and SQIVND (reference sequence). The complete variable domain, with remaining parts taken from reference TRBV19 and TRBJ2-7, reads DGGITQSPKYLFRKEGQNVTLSCEQNLNHDAMYWYRQDPGQGLRLIYYSQIVNDFQKGDIAEGYSVSREKKESFPLTVTSAQKNPTAFYLCASSRGQGFEQYFGPGTRLTVT.

The CDR3 here is CASSLAGGGGTEAFF. The CDR3 DNA is TGTGCCAGCAGCTTGGCTGGGGGGGGTGGCACTGAAGCTTTCTTT. V usage is TRBV7-9 and J usage is TRBJ1-1; the D gene is possibly TRBD1 (5 bases). Germline V lookup: CDR1 SEHNR, CDR2 FQNEAQ (reference sequence). The CDR3 contains 15 residues. Trimming removed 3 bases from V and 4 bases from J, with 15 bases in between.

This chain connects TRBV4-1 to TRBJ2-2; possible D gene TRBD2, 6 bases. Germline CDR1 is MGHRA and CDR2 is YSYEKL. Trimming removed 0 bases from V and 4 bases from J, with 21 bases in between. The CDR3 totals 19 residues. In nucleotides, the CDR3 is TGCGCCAGCAGCCAAGATCAGAGGAGTCGGCAGGGAGGCACCGGGGAGCTGTTTTTT. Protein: CASSQDQRSRQGGTGELFF.

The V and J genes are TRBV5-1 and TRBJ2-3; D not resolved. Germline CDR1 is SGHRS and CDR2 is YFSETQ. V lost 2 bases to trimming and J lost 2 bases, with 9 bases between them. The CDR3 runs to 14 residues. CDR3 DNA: TGCGCCAGCAGCTTTGGGCAAACCACAGATACGCAGTATTTT. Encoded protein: CASSFGQTTDTQYF.